The clone carrying this T cell receptor (beta chain) came up once. This sample stems from a study of blood T cell repertoires in COVID-19. On the study more broadly: The origin of the acute and convalescent COVID-19 samples was the United States, Italy and Spain. The analysed material was cDNA or gDNA that came from T cells, B-cell-depleted T cells, or PBMCs.

Per the study methods: The authors estimated nucleated cell counts from reference gene primer amplification. Profiling relied on immunoSEQ multiplex PCR, and the TCRdb table lists in-frame clones only, not all of them. V and J calls and clone size come straight from that table; D and trimming were deduced from the DNA. The table lists some 220,000 clones, over 80% of them singletons. The trim removed 4 bases at V and 11 bases at J, leaving 10 bases unmatched. Germline lookup yields CDR1 MGHRA and CDR2 YSYEKL. CDR3 length: 16 amino acids. V is TRBV4-1 and J is TRBJ2-2, with TRBD2 matching 13 bases. This receptor was obtained from a woman aged 55-69 years with active or convalescent COVID-19. The sample was peripheral blood. CDR3 nucleotides: TGCGCCAGCAGCCGGGAGCTGACTAGCGGGAGGCCCGAGCTGTTTTTT. As protein: CASSRELTSGRPELFF.